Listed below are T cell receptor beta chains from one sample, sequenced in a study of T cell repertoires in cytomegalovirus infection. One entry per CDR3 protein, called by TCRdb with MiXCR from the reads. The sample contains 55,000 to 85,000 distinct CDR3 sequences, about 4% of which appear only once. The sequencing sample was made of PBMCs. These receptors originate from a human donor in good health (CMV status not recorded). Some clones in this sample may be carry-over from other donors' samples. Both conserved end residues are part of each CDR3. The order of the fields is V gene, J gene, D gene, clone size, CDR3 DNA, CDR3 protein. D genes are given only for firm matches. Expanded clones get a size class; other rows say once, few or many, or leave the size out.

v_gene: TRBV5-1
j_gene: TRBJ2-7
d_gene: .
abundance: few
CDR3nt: TGCGCCAGCAGTTGGGGTTACGAGCAGTACTTC
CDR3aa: CASSWGYEQYF

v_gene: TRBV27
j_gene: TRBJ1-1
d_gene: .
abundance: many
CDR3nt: TGTGCCAGCAGTTTGGGGCGCGGGTCTGCTGAAGCTTTCTTT
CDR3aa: CASSLGRGSAEAFF

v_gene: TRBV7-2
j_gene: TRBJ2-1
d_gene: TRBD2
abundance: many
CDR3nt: TGTGCCAGCAGCTTAGGTTTTGCGGGGGGGGTTGAGCAGTTCTTC
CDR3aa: CASSLGFAGGVEQFF

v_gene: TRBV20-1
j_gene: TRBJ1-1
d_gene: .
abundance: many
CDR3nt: TGCAGTGCTAGAGACGGAAGGACAGTGAACACTGAAGCTTTCTTT
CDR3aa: CSARDGRTVNTEAFF

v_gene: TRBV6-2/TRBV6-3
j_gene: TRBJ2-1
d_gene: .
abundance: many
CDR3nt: TGTGCCAGCAGCCCTTGGTTGATGGCTAATGAGCAGTTCTTC
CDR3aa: CASSPWLMANEQFF

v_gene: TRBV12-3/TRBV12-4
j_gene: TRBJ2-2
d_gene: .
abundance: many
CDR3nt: TGTGCCAGCAGTTTGGGGCAGGGAGCCGGGGAGCTGTTTTTT
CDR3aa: CASSLGQGAGELFF

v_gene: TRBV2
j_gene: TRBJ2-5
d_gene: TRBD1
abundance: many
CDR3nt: TGTGCCAGCAGTCCCGGACAGGCCTATGGGGGTAGCCAGTACTTC
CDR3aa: CASSPGQAYGGSQYF

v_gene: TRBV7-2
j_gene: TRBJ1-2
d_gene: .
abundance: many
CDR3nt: TGTGCCAGCAGCTTCCTAACCGCAGGTCCTCGGATATATGGCTACACCTTC
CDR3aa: CASSFLTAGPRIYGYTF

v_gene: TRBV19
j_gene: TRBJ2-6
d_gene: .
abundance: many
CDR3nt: TGTGCCAGTAGTATACGGCAGGCTGGGGCCAACGTCCTGACTTTC
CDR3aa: CASSIRQAGANVLTF

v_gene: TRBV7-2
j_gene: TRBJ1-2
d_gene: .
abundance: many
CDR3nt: TGTGCCAGCAGCTTAACACAGTATGGCTACACCTTC
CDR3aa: CASSLTQYGYTF

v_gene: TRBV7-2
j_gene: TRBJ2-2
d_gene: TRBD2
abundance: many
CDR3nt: TGTGCCAGCAGCCCTAGCGGTGGGAAAACCGGGGAGCTGTTTTTT
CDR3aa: CASSPSGGKTGELFF

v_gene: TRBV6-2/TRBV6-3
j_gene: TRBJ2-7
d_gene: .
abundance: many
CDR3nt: TGTGCCAGCAGTTACGGCCAGTTTGCCTACGAGCAGTACTTC
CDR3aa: CASSYGQFAYEQYF

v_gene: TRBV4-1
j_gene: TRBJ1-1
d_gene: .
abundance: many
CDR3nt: TGCGCCAGCAGCCAAAACCCGGGGGTGGGGATGAACACTGAAGCTTTCTTT
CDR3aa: CASSQNPGVGMNTEAFF

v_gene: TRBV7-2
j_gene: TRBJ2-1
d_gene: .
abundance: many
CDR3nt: TGTGCCAGCAAAGGAGACAAGCAGAATGAGCAGTTCTTC
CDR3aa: CASKGDKQNEQFF

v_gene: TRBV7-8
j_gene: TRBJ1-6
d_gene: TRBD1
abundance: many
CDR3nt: TGTGCCAGCAGCCAGAGTCGACAGGGCGGGTCACCCCTCCACTTT
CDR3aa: CASSQSRQGGSPLHF

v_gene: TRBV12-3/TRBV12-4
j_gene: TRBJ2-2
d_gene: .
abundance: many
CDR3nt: TGTGCCAGCAGTTCAGGGCAGTACACCGGGGAGCTGTTTTTT
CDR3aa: CASSSGQYTGELFF

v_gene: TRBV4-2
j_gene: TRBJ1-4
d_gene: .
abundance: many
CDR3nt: TGTGCCAGCAGCCAACCCCAGGGTGGTGAAAAACTGTTTTTT
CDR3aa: CASSQPQGGEKLFF

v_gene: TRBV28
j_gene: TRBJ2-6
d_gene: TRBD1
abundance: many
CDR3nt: TGTGCCAGCAGTCCCAGACAGGGGATCCCTGGGGCCAACGTCCTGACTTTC
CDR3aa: CASSPRQGIPGANVLTF

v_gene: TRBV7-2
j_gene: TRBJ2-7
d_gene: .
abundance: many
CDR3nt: TGTGCCAGCAGCTTAGCGGGCCCGATTGGGTCCTACGAGCAGTACTTC
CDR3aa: CASSLAGPIGSYEQYF

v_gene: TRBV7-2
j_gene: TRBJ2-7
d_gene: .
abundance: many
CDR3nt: TGTGCCAGCAGCTTGAATGGAGAACCCTACGAGCAGTACTTC
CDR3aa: CASSLNGEPYEQYF

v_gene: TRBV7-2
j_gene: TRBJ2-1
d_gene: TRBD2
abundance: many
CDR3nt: TGTGCCAGCAGCTTAGAACCAGCGGGAGGGAAGCAGTTCTTC
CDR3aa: CASSLEPAGGKQFF

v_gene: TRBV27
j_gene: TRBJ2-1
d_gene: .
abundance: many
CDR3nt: TGTGCCAGCAGAACCTACTCGAAAGGGTTGGTTGAGCAGTTCTTC
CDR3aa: CASRTYSKGLVEQFF

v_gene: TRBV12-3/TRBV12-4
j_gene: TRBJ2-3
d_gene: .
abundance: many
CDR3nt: TGTGCCAGCAGTCCCCAAAATAGCGTAGGGGGCACAGATACGCAGTATTTT
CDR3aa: CASSPQNSVGGTDTQYF

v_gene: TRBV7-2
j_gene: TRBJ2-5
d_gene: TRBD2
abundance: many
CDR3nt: TGTGCCAGCAGCGCGGGACTAGCGGGAGGGAGGGAGACCCAGTACTTC
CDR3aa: CASSAGLAGGRETQYF

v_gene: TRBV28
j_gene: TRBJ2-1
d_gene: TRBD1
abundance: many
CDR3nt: TGTGCCAGCAGTCCGCGACAGGGCAGACTTGACAATGAGCAGTTCTTC
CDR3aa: CASSPRQGRLDNEQFF

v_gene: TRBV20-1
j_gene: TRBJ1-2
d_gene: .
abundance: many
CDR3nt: TGCAGTGCTAGAGCCGGGACATTTAACTATGGCTACACCTTC
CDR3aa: CSARAGTFNYGYTF

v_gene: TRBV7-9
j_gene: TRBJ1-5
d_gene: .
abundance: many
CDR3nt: TGTGCCAGCAGCTTGATGGAGGAGCAGCCCCAGCATTTT
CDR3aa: CASSLMEEQPQHF

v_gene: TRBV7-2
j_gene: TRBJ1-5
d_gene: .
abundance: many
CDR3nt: TGTGCCAGCAGCTTAGAGGGGTCTAGCAATCAGCCCCAGCATTTT
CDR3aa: CASSLEGSSNQPQHF

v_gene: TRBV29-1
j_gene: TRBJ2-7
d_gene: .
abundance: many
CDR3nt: TGCAGCGTTGGGGGAGAGGACTCCTACGAGCAGTACTTC
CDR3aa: CSVGGEDSYEQYF

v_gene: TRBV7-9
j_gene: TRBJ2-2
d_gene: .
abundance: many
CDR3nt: TGTGCCAGCACCTCGAGACCGGCGAACACCGGGGAGCTGTTTTTT
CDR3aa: CASTSRPANTGELFF

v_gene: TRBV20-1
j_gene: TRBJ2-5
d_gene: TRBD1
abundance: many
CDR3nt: TGCAGTGCTAGTGACGCCGGACAGGGCTTGGGGACCCAGTACTTC
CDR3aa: CSASDAGQGLGTQYF

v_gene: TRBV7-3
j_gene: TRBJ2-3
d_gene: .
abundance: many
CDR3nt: TGTGCCAGCAGCTTAAACCCCCGAGGACCGCAGTATTTT
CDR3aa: CASSLNPRGPQYF

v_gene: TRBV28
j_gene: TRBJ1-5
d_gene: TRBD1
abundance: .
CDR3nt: TGTGCCAGCAGTTTTGACAGGGCGTCGGGTCAGCCCCAGCATTTT
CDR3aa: CASSFDRASGQPQHF

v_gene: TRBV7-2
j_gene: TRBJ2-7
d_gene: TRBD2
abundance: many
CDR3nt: TGTGCCAGCAGCCTATGGACTAGCGGGAGGCACTACGAGCAGTACTTC
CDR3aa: CASSLWTSGRHYEQYF

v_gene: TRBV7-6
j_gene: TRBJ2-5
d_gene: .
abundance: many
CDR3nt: TGTGCCAGCAGCACGCCTGCAGGGTCGTCGGAGACCCAGTACTTC
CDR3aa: CASSTPAGSSETQYF

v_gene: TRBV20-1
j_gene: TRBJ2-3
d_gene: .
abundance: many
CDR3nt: TGCAGTGCGAGGACAGAACTTCCGTATTTT
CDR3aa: CSARTELPYF

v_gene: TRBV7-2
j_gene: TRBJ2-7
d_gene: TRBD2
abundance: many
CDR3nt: TGTGCCAGCAGCCCTAGCGGTGTTGCGAGGGAGCAGTACTTC
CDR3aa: CASSPSGVAREQYF

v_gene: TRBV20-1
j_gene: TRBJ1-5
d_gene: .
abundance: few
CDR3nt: TGCAGTGCGCAGACCAGAAATAGCAATCAGCCCCAGCATTTT
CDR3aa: CSAQTRNSNQPQHF

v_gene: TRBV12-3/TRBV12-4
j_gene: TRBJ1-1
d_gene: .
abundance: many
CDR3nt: TGTGCCACAAGTACCTACACTGAAGCTTTCTTT
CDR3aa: CATSTYTEAFF

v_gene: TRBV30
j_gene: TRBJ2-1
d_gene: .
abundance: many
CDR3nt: TGTGCCTGGAGACCCTTGAACTCCTACAATGAGCAGTTCTTC
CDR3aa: CAWRPLNSYNEQFF

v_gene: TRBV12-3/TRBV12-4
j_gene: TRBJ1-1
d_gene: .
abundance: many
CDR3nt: TGTGCCAGCACCCCCAAAGGGAACACTGAAGCTTTCTTT
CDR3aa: CASTPKGNTEAFF

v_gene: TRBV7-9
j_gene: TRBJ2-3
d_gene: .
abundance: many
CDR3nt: TGTGCCAGCACCTCCTCTGGGAGCCCAGATACGCAGTATTTT
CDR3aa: CASTSSGSPDTQYF

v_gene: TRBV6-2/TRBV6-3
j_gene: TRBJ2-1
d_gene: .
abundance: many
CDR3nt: TGTGCCAGCAGTACCCGACGCTACAATGAGCAGTTCTTC
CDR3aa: CASSTRRYNEQFF

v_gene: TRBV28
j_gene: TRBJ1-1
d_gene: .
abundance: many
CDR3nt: TGTGCCAGCAGTTTGGGGGGCCAGCCGACTGAAGCTTTCTTT
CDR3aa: CASSLGGQPTEAFF

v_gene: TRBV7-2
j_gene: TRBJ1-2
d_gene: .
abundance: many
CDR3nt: TGTGCCAGCAGCTTAGTGGGTCTAAACTATGGCTACACCTTC
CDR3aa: CASSLVGLNYGYTF

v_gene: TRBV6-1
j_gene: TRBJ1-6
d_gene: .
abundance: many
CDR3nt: TGTGCCTCAGCGGACCGTTATAATTCACCCCTCCACTTT
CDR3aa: CASADRYNSPLHF

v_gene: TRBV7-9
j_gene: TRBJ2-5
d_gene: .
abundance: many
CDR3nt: TGTGCCAGCAGCTTAGTGTGGCGCGGAGAGACCCAGTACTTC
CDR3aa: CASSLVWRGETQYF

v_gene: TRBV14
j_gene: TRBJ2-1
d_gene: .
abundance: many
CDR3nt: TGTGCCAGCAGCCAAGATCTCTACAATGAGCAGTTCTTC
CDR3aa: CASSQDLYNEQFF

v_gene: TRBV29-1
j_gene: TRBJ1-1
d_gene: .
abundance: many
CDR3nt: TGCAGCGTTGACGCGGACAGATTTTTCTTT
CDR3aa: CSVDADRFFF

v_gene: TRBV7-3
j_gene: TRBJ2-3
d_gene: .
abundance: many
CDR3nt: TGTGCCAGCAGCTTAGGTTCGAGCGGACCAGTGGATACGCAGTATTTT
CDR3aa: CASSLGSSGPVDTQYF

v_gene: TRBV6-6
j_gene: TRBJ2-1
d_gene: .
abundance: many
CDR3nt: TGTGCCAGCCGCCTCCGGGGGAATAATCCGAATGAGCAGTTCTTC
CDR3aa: CASRLRGNNPNEQFF

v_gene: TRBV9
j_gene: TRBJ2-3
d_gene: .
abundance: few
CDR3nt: TGTGCCAGCAGCCCCAGACTAGGAACTACAGATACGCAGTATTTT
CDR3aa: CASSPRLGTTDTQYF

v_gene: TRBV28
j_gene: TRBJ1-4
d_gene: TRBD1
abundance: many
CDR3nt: TGTGCCAGCAGTCGGACAGGGGGAGGTAATGAAAAACTGTTTTTT
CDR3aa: CASSRTGGGNEKLFF